One T cell receptor beta chain is described in this entry. In the authors' workflow: Estimation of nucleated cell counts was performed using reference gene primer amplification. This table comes from immunoSEQ multiplex PCR, and its TCRdb copy is limited to in-frame clones, with some not included. For V, J and clone size, that table is used; D and trimming come from the DNA. The sample lists under 75,000 clones; roughly 85% were seen once. The record originates from a study of blood T cell repertoires in COVID-19. Overall study: Sites across the United States, Italy and Spain contributed samples from acute and convalescent COVID-19. In each case, the material was cDNA or gDNA derived from T cells, B-cell-depleted T cells, or PBMCs.

From germline, CDR1 is SGHKS and CDR2 YYEKEE (reference sequence). J gave up 6 bases and V 4 bases, and 2 bases lay outside the gene matches. The CDR3 spans 13 residues. Sequenced input: peripheral blood. This chain uses TRBV5-5 with TRBJ1-2, with 11 bases lining up with TRBD1. This TCR was recovered from a man aged 30 to 39 with acute or convalescent COVID-19. The CDR3 DNA is TGTGCCAGCAGCCGGACAGGGGGCGATGGCTACACCTTC. Translating gives CASSRTGGDGYTF.